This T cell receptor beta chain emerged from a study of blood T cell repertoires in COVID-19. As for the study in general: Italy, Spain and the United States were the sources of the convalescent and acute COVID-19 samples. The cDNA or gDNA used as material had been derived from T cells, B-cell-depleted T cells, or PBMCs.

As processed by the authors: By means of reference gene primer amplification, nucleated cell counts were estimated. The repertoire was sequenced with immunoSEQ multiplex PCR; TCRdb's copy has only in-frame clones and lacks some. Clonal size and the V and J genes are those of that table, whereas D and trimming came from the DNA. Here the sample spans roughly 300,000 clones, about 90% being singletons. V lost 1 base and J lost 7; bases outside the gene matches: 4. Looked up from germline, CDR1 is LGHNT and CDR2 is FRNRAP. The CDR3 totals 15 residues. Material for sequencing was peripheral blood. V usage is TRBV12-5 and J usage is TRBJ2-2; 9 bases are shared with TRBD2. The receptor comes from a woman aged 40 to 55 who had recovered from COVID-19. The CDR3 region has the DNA TGTGCTAGTGGTTTGGGCCTAGCGGGGCTCGGGGAGCTGTTTTTT. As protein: CASGLGLAGLGELFF.